This TCR beta chain emerged from a study of T cell repertoires in aging, cancer and after chemotherapy. Overall study findings and caveats: Across the chemotherapy interval, each cancer cohort showed higher median generation probability, suggesting thymic rebound.

Amplification of TCR beta used genomic DNA extracted from peripheral blood. CDR1 SGHRS and CDR2 YFSETQ come from the germline V gene. CDR3 length equals 12 residues. Deletions cut 3 bases from V and 5 bases from J, with 8 bases between. Concerning this clonotype: The antigen is not known.

TRB rearrangements spanning V, D and J were amplified using mixed TRB-A/B primers. Each CDR3 protein is one row after TCRdb ran MiXCR on the multiplex PCR reads. The sample lists about 1,000 distinct CDR3 sequences, roughly 30% seen once, with 20% to 25% in the top ten. The clonotype originates from a human donor with a solid tumor. The source material was blood. The chain is built from TRBV5-1 and TRBJ2-5, with D maybe TRBD1 (6 bases). The CDR3 spells CASSSQGETQYF. The CDR3 DNA follows: TGCGCCAGCAGCTCCCAGGGGGAGACCCAGTACTTC. Filled out from reference TRBV5-1 and TRBJ2-5, the complete variable domain reads KAGVTQTPRYLIKTRGQQVTLSCSPISGHRSVSWYQQTPGQGLQFLFEYFSETQRNKGNFPGRFSGRQFSNSRSEMNVSTLELGDSALYLCASSSQGETQYFGPGTRLLVL.